The 31 T cell receptor beta chains given below trace back to one sample, sequenced in a study of regulatory T cells in long-lasting Graves disease. To make TCR beta libraries, researchers used iRepertoire HTBI primers and Arm-PCR of CDR3 regions. TCRdb itself ran the multiplex PCR reads through MiXCR, one entry per CDR3 protein. The profile shows about 350,000 distinct CDR3 sequences, around 17% of them singletons. Time point meaning: newly diagnosed GD, antithyroid drugs for less than 3 months. The TCR library was made from RNA extracted from PBMCs. These data were also reused for a study on T cells in Graves' hyperthyroidism and ophthalmopathy.

The specimen comprised peripheral blood mononuclear cells (PBMCs), sampled at new diagnosis, from a patient treated with antithyroid drugs. These receptor sequences come from a man aged 35 to 55 with Graves disease.

Of note for this clonotype: Given a much more abundant clone one base away, this may be a read error. CDR3 coding DNA: TGTGCCAGCAGTTCGGCAGGAGGAGAGACCCAGTTCTTC. Its protein is CASSSAGGETQFF. The rearrangement joins TRBV25-1 to TRBJ2-1; D perhaps matches TRBD2 (5 bases). The CDR3 is 13 residues long. The ends were cut back, 5 bases at V and 13 bases at J, with 18 bases in the middle. Germline CDR1 MGHDK, CDR2 SYGVNS.

This clonotype was seen ten or more times. This chain links TRBV5-5 with TRBJ2-5, with unresolved D. This CDR3 has 16 amino acids. CDR1 is SGHKS and CDR2 is YYEKEE in the germline V gene (reference sequence). V shed 2 bases and J shed 0 bases, with 14 bases lying between them. The CDR3 here is CASSLRPQRNQETQYF. The CDR3 nucleotides read TGTGCCAGCAGCTTACGGCCACAGCGTAACCAAGAGACCCAGTACTTC.

This clonotype was seen ten or more times. The gene calls are TRBV20-1 and TRBJ2-5, with D maybe TRBD2 (6 bases). Germline V gene sequence: CDR1 DFQATT, CDR2 SNEGSKA (reference sequence). This CDR3 spans 14 amino acids. The CDR3 is CTNHPPGRQETQYF. The CDR3 coding sequence is TGCACCAATCACCCCCCAGGGAGGCAAGAGACCCAGTACTTC.

This clonotype was counted only a few times. The chain has TRBV7-2 and TRBJ2-3, with 8 bases matching TRBD2. The CDR3 totals 15 residues. V lost 4 bases to trimming and J lost 1 base; unmatched junction nucleotides: 4. The V gene's germline CDR1 is SGHTA and CDR2 FQGNSA. For the CDR3, the DNA is TGTGCCAGCAGCTATACGGGAGGGGGCACAGATACGCAGTATTTT. Protein product: CASSYTGGGTDTQYF.

The chain is built from TRBV20-1 and TRBJ2-5, with 12 bases identical to TRBD2. This CDR3 contains 14 residues. Losses at the gene ends were 6 bases for V and 4 bases for J; bases not matched to a gene: 6. Germline V gives CDR1 DFQATT, CDR2 SNEGSKA (reference sequence). The CDR3, as DNA: TGCAGTGCCCATTCTAGCGGGGGGGTAGAGACCCAGTACTTC. Translation gives CSAHSSGGVETQYF.

In this sample, this clonotype turned up a few times. This chain links TRBV5-1 with TRBJ1-3; 8 nucleotides agree with TRBD1. Germline V gene data show CDR1 as SGHRS and CDR2 as YFSETQ. The CDR3 contains 16 residues. V lost 0 bases, J lost 3 bases, and 5 bases stayed unmatched. The CDR3 bases are TGCGCCAGCAGCTTGGCAGGGGGCGCTTTTGGAAACACCATATATTTT. This translates into CASSLAGGAFGNTIYF.

On this clonotype itself: Since a far larger clone is one base different, this is likely a read error. The chain uses TRBV6-2 or TRBV6-3 and TRBJ2-7; the D call may be TRBD1 or TRBD2 (5 bases each). CDR1 is MNHEY, CDR2 SVGEGT, per germline. This CDR3 comprises 13 residues. Deletions cut 6 bases from V and 7 bases from J, with 16 bases between. This chain's CDR3 is CASRGDRYNEQYF. CDR3 nucleotides: TGTGCCAGCAGAGGGGACCGATACAATGAGCAGTACTTC.

This clonotype has at least ten counts. The chain combines TRBV20-1 with TRBJ2-3, with 7 nucleotides matching TRBD2. This CDR3 has 15 amino acids. CDR1 DFQATT and CDR2 SNEGSKA come from the germline V gene (reference sequence). Unmatched junction bases numbered 8, after V lost 5 bases and J lost 0 bases. This CDR3 is CSAQRRTSSTDTQYF. The CDR3, as DNA: TGCAGTGCTCAGAGACGGACTAGTAGCACAGATACGCAGTATTTT.

With regard to this clonotype: A single base is all that separates this from a far larger clone, so a read error is likely. V usage is TRBV2 and J usage is TRBJ2-3, with D perhaps TRBD1 (5 bases). The tail of the sequence fits TRBJ1-1 better, so the J call may be wrong. The germline CDR1 and CDR2 sequences are SNHLY and FYNNEI. The CDR3 consists of 12 residues. CDR3 nucleotide sequence: TGTGCCAGCAGGAAGGGGCACACTGAAGCTTTCTTT. This codes for CASRKGHTEAFF.

This clonotype has a count of ten or more. This chain uses TRBV5-1 with TRBJ2-2, with unresolved D. This CDR3 spans 16 amino acids. Germline lookup yields CDR1 SGHRS and CDR2 YFSETQ. V was trimmed by 2 bases and J by 1 base, leaving 12 bases between them. The CDR3 DNA reads as TGCGCCAGCAGCTTATCCGGCGGAATGAACACCGGGGAGCTGTTTTTT. Protein product: CASSLSGGMNTGELFF.

This clonotype was recorded at least ten times. The chain employs TRBV7-2 and TRBJ1-6, with D unresolved. The CDR3 sequence is 14 residues long. Germline lookup yields CDR1 SGHTA and CDR2 FQGNSA. V gave up 7 bases and J gave up 9 bases, with 16 bases separating them. CDR3 in amino acids: CASTTDVNGSPLHF. Here the CDR3 DNA reads TGTGCCAGCACCACGGACGTCAACGGTTCACCCCTCCACTTT.

This clonotype turned up a few times. The chain employs TRBV28 and TRBJ1-4; D not certain. Trimming cost V 6 bases and J 7 bases, with 15 bases left between them. The CDR3 is made up of 14 amino acids. Germline V lookup: CDR1 MDHEN, CDR2 SYDVKM. Here the CDR3 reads CASRRHSNREKLFF. The DNA for the CDR3 is TGTGCCAGCAGGCGACACAGCAATCGTGAAAAACTGTTTTTT.

This clonotype was recorded many times. This rearrangement joins TRBV7-2 to TRBJ2-4, with 8 bases aligning to TRBD1. V shed 1 base and J 11 bases; nucleotides not matched to a gene: 7. Germline V gene lookup returns CDR1 SGHTA and CDR2 FQGNSA. The CDR3 is made up of 14 amino acids. The CDR3 loop is CASSLVGQVGFQYF. DNA for the CDR3: TGTGCCAGCAGCTTAGTGGGACAGGTCGGCTTTCAGTACTTC.

This clonotype was seen at least ten times. This CDR3 is CASSQRDRVYNEQFF. The CDR3 region has the DNA TGTGCCAGCTCACAACGGGACAGGGTATACAATGAGCAGTTCTTC. The rearrangement links TRBV18 to TRBJ2-1, with TRBD1 matching over 9 bases. CDR3 length: 15 residues. Trimming cost V 4 bases and J 4 bases; bases outside gene matches: 5. In germline, CDR1 is KGHSH, CDR2 LQKENI.

This clonotype was recorded many times. DNA for the CDR3: TGCGCCAGCAGCTTGGCCCCGGGACAGGACATGAACACTGAAGCTTTCTTT. Protein: CASSLAPGQDMNTEAFF. This rearrangement joins TRBV5-1 to TRBJ1-1; TRBD1 agrees at 8 bases. Germline loops: CDR1 SGHRS, CDR2 YFSETQ. The CDR3 contains 17 residues. The V and J ends lost 0 bases and 0 bases, in that order; junction bases with no gene match: 7.

About this clonotype itself: This may be a read error, as it is one base from a much larger clone. The chain uses TRBV24-1 and TRBJ2-7, with TRBD1 matching 8 bases. Looked up from germline, CDR1 is KGHDR and CDR2 is SFDVKD. The junction had 10 bases not matched to a gene; V was cut back by 3 bases and J by 7 bases. This CDR3 region has 15 residues. The CDR3 sequence: CATSDQGQDYNEQYF. DNA of the CDR3: TGTGCCACCAGTGATCAGGGACAGGACTACAATGAGCAGTACTTC.

This clonotype was detected only a few times. The chain links TRBV28 to TRBJ1-2; 8 nucleotides align to TRBD1. Losses at the gene ends were 5 bases for V and 5 bases for J; bases not matched to a gene: 7. Germline CDR1 and CDR2: MDHEN and SYDVKM. The CDR3 is 14 amino acids. CDR3 nucleotides: TGTGCCAGCAGTAGACAGGGGTCCCTTTATGGCTACACCTTC. This codes for CASSRQGSLYGYTF.

Turning to this clonotype: At one of its ends the junction is not consistent with the germline gene, which may arise from a read error. CDR3 residues: CASGLRGATNEKLFF. CDR3 sequence (DNA): TGTGCCAGCGGTTTAAGGGGGGCAACTAATGAAAAACTGTTTTTT. V is TRBV28 and J is TRBJ1-4, with D possibly TRBD1 on 6 matching bases. The CDR3 has 15 amino acids. Germline lookup yields CDR1 MDHEN and CDR2 SYDVKM. The whole variable domain, filled in from reference TRBV28 and TRBJ1-4, reads DVKVTQSSRYLVKRTGEKVFLECVQDMDHENMFWYRQDPGLGLRLIYFSYDVKMKEKGDIPEGYSVSREKKERFSLILESASTNQTSMYLCASGLRGATNEKLFFGSGTQLSVL.

This clonotype has at least ten counts. V usage is TRBV7-2 and J usage is TRBJ2-3; the D gene is possibly TRBD1 (6 bases). The CDR3 spans 14 residues. Trimming took off 5 bases at V and 0 bases at J, with 9 bases between the two ends. Per the germline V gene, CDR1 is SGHTA and CDR2 is FQGNSA. CDR3 protein: CASSRQVSTDTQYF. Written as DNA, the CDR3 is TGTGCCAGCAGCAGACAGGTTAGCACAGATACGCAGTATTTT.

This clonotype was seen repeatedly, ten times or more. The CDR3 coding sequence is TGTGCCAGCAGCCTCGACAGGTTCTCCTATAATTCACCCCTCCACTTT. Protein: CASSLDRFSYNSPLHF. The rearrangement uses TRBV11-2 and TRBJ1-6, with D perhaps TRBD1 (6 bases). The CDR3 consists of 16 residues. The germline V gene encodes CDR1 SGHAT and CDR2 FQNNGV. V was trimmed by 5 bases and J by 0 bases, leaving 11 bases between them.

The chain is built from TRBV28 and TRBJ1-2, with no clear D. Looked up from germline, CDR1 is MDHEN and CDR2 is SYDVKM. The CDR3 is 13 amino acids. Trimming took 2 bases from V and 6 from J, leaving 10 bases between them. The CDR3 is CASSLLTPDGYTF. The CDR3 DNA follows: TGTGCCAGCAGTTTACTGACACCTGATGGCTACACCTTC.

This clonotype has just a few counts. This chain uses TRBV6-1 with TRBJ1-2; the match to TRBD1 covers 10 bases. Germline CDR1 MNHNS, CDR2 SASEGT. Trimming removed 6 bases from V and 6 bases from J; junction bases left unmatched: 7. The CDR3 is 14 amino acids. The CDR3 sequence is CASRADRGLDGYTF. Written as DNA, the CDR3 is TGTGCCAGCAGGGCCGACAGGGGGCTGGATGGCTACACCTTC.

This clonotype was counted at least ten times. This chain connects TRBV11-2 to TRBJ2-3, with D perhaps matching TRBD2 (7 bases). CDR3 length: 15 amino acids. V was trimmed by 1 base and J by 5 bases, leaving 13 bases between them. Per the germline V gene, CDR1 is SGHAT and CDR2 is FQNNGV. The chain's CDR3 is CASSLVVGGQDTQYF. DNA for the CDR3: TGTGCCAGCAGCTTAGTAGTGGGGGGGCAAGATACGCAGTATTTT. The full variable domain, rest sourced from reference TRBV11-2 and TRBJ2-3, is EAGVAQSPRYKIIEKRQSVAFWCNPISGHATLYWYQQILGQGPKLLIQFQNNGVVDDSQLPKDRFSAERLKGVDSTLKIQPAKLEDSAVYLCASSLVVGGQDTQYFGPGTRLTVL.

The V and J genes are TRBV3-1 and TRBJ2-3; D remains ambiguous. Looked up from germline, CDR1 is LGHDT and CDR2 is YNNKEL (reference sequence). V shed 5 bases and J shed 3 bases, with 15 bases lying between them. CDR3 length: 15 residues. The CDR3 region has the DNA TGTGCCAGCAGCGCGCCCCCATTCGTAACAGATACGCAGTATTTT. Protein: CASSAPPFVTDTQYF.

V gene TRBV19 combines with J gene TRBJ2-7; 9 nucleotides agree with TRBD2. The CDR3 is made up of 14 amino acids. Germline lookup yields CDR1 LNHDA and CDR2 SQIVND (reference sequence). J was trimmed by 2 bases and V by 4 bases; bases with no gene match: 3. This chain's CDR3 is CASSRAGGTYEQYF. DNA of the CDR3: TGTGCCAGTAGTAGAGCGGGGGGCACCTACGAGCAGTACTTC.

The chain carries TRBV4-3 and TRBJ2-3; no reliable D call. V shed 1 base and J shed 5 bases, with 7 bases lying between them. The germline V gene encodes CDR1 LGHNA and CDR2 YSLEER. This CDR3 comprises 13 residues. The CDR3 DNA follows: TGCGCCAGCAGCCAAGCCAATGGAGATACGCAGTATTTT. Its translation: CASSQANGDTQYF.

The chain is built from TRBV12-5 and TRBJ1-5; 7 bases are a match to TRBD1. The CDR3 is 15 residues long. J lost 4 bases, V lost 7 bases, and 10 bases had no gene match. Germline V gene sequence: CDR1 LGHNT, CDR2 FRNRAP. The CDR3 protein is CASAPGTGANQPQHF. Here the CDR3 DNA reads TGTGCTAGTGCCCCCGGAACAGGGGCAAATCAGCCCCAGCATTTT.

This clonotype was found many times. The chain uses TRBV27 and TRBJ2-7, with D tentatively TRBD2 (6 bases). The V and J ends lost 3 bases and 2 bases respectively, with 17 bases between them. Germline assignment: CDR1 MNHEY and CDR2 SMNVEV (reference sequence). This CDR3 comprises 16 residues. CDR3 sequence (DNA): TGTGCCAGCAGTTTCGCGGGACGGTTGAAACCCTACGAGCAGTACTTC. It translates to CASSFAGRLKPYEQYF.

This clonotype was seen many times. One junction end does not reproduce the germline sequence, and a read error may be involved. CDR3 in DNA: TGTGCTAGCAGCTTAGGCTTCGGGGGCCAAGAGACCCAGTACTTC. It translates to CASSLGFGGQETQYF. The chain uses TRBV7-7 and TRBJ2-5; D is perhaps TRBD2 (6 bases). CDR1 and CDR2 from the germline V gene are SSHAT and FNYEAQ (reference sequence). This CDR3 has 15 residues.

This clonotype has just a few counts. The J gene is TRBJ1-5, the V gene TRBV2, with 10 nucleotides matching TRBD1. The CDR3 has 14 amino acids. In germline, CDR1 is SNHLY, CDR2 FYNNEI. After removal of 6 bases from V and 7 bases from J, the junction contained 6 bases not matched to a gene. CDR3 sequence: CASRPGQGLQPQHF. In DNA, the CDR3 is TGTGCCAGCAGGCCGGGACAGGGGCTCCAGCCCCAGCATTTT.

J is TRBJ2-3 and V is TRBV11-2; 10 positions match TRBD2. V dropped 4 bases and J dropped 2; count of bases not matched to a gene: 9. CDR1 SGHAT and CDR2 FQNNGV come from the germline V gene. The CDR3 totals 17 residues. CDR3 sequence: CASSSLTSGSYTDTQYF. The CDR3 nucleotides are TGTGCCAGCAGCTCCTTGACTAGCGGGTCATACACAGATACGCAGTATTTT.